This paragraph covers one T cell receptor beta chain sequence. This specimen belongs to a study of CD8+ T cells in alopecia areata. Study at large: Twice a day, 5 to 10 mg of oral tofacitinib was administered to treated patients.

Investigators isolated RNA and reverse transcribed it into cDNA to act as the sequencing template. The assay was immunoSEQ multiplex PCR, and TCRdb's table has in-frame clones only and misses some. Found here are 180,000 or so clones, about 53% of them singletons; the top ten hold less than 14%. Treatment described: oral pan-JAK inhibitor, 5-10 mg twice daily. Trimming left V 2 bases short and J 7 bases short, with 6 bases between. The CDR3 is 11 residues long. Germline values: CDR1 SGHNT, CDR2 YYREEE (reference sequence). The receptor's source is a human donor with alopecia areata. The gene calls are TRBV5-4 and TRBJ2-5; D is undetermined. This specimen consisted of CD8+ T cells sorted from blood, obtained at week 24, from a patient treated with tofacitinib. The CDR3 nucleotides are TGTGCCAGCAGCTTATGTCGGACCCAGTACTTC. This gives the protein CASSLCRTQYF.